Following are 28 T cell receptor beta chains from one sample sequenced in a study of T-cell reconstitution after alpha-beta-depleted transplantation in children. Unique molecular identifiers were used in preparing the TCRbeta library. TCRdb re-called the PCR reads with MiXCR, one entry per CDR3 protein. The sample contains hundreds of thousands of distinct CDR3 sequences, 20% to 30% of which appear only once. Sequenced material: PBMCs, mostly from graft donor cells, taken 360 days after TCRalphabeta/CD19-depleted stem cell transplant. All receptors come from a female patient between 2 and 15 years old who had a stem cell transplant for congenital amegakaryocytic thrombocytopenia, so the T cells may come from the graft donor.

This clonotype has more than one count but fewer than ten. The DNA for the CDR3 is TGTGCCAGCAGTTTACGGTCGTGGGCCCGCCAACAGCCCCAGCATTTT. It is translated as CASSLRSWARQQPQHF. The chain recombines TRBV28 with TRBJ1-5; D ambiguous. The germline CDR1 and CDR2 sequences are MDHEN and SYDVKM. The CDR3 consists of 16 residues. Trimming left V 2 bases short and J 7 bases short, with 18 bases between.

V and J are TRBV12-3 or TRBV12-4 and TRBJ1-2, with TRBD1 identical over 7 bases. V lost 5 bases, J lost 6 bases, and 6 bases stayed unmatched. CDR3 length: 13 amino acids. The CDR3 coding sequence is TGTGCCAGCAGTCTCGGGACAGACAATGGCTACACCTTC. Translating it yields CASSLGTDNGYTF.

The J gene is TRBJ1-1, the V gene TRBV11-1; D gene unclear. The CDR3 contains 16 residues. Germline values: CDR1 SGHAT, CDR2 FQDESV (reference sequence). Trimming took off 2 bases at V and 3 bases at J, with 16 bases between the two ends. Here the CDR3 reads CASSLTISYGDTEAFF. Written as DNA, the CDR3 is TGTGCCAGCAGCTTAACAATATCCTATGGGGACACTGAAGCTTTCTTT.

This clonotype turned up a few times. The chain uses TRBV3-1 and TRBJ2-7, with D possibly TRBD1 on 7 matching bases. V gave up 4 bases and J gave up 6 bases, with 10 bases separating them. This CDR3 spans 12 amino acids. Germline CDR1 is LGHDT and CDR2 is YNNKEL (reference sequence). The CDR3 is CASSPGGTEQYF. CDR3 DNA sequence: TGTGCCAGCAGCCCAGGGGGGACCGAGCAGTACTTC.

There are many counts of this clonotype. The rearrangement joins TRBV20-1 to TRBJ2-4; D is undetermined. The CDR3 runs to 16 residues. Per germline, CDR1 DFQATT and CDR2 SNEGSKA (reference sequence). The V and J ends lost 6 bases and 1 base respectively, with 19 bases between them. The CDR3 loop is CSAVNPPNGAKNIQYF. CDR3 sequence (DNA): TGCAGTGCCGTAAATCCCCCTAACGGGGCCAAAAACATTCAGTACTTC.

This clonotype was picked up a small number of times. The chain has TRBV4-1 and TRBJ1-2; D is perhaps TRBD1 (6 bases). Looked up from germline, CDR1 is MGHRA and CDR2 is YSYEKL. This CDR3 region has 16 residues. V gave up 3 bases and J gave up 0 bases, with 14 bases separating them. As DNA, the CDR3 is TGCGCCAGCAGCCACCTAAGGACAGTGACTAACTATGGCTACACCTTC. This gives the protein CASSHLRTVTNYGYTF.

The CDR3 here is CASAPRGQRGNTIYF. The CDR3 DNA is TGTGCCAGCGCACCCAGGGGGCAGCGTGGAAACACCATATATTTT. The chain employs TRBV2 and TRBJ1-3; 8 bases map to TRBD1. V gave up 8 bases and J gave up 3 bases; unmatched junction bases: 9. The CDR3 has 15 amino acids. CDR1 is SNHLY and CDR2 is FYNNEI in the germline V gene.

This clonotype was detected a few times. The chain couples TRBV10-3 to TRBJ2-3, with D possibly TRBD1 on 6 matching bases. The CDR3 totals 15 residues. Looked up from germline, CDR1 is ENHRY and CDR2 is SYGVKD. Trimming took off 0 bases at V and 3 bases at J, with 10 bases between the two ends. The CDR3 reads CAISESNRETDTQYF. The DNA for the CDR3 is TGTGCCATCAGTGAGTCAAACAGGGAGACAGATACGCAGTATTTT.

Worth noting for this clonotype: A much larger clone differs from this one at a single base, so this may be a read error. The rearrangement links TRBV14 to TRBJ2-3, with D possibly TRBD2 on 6 matching bases. The germline V gene has CDR1 SGHDN and CDR2 FVKESK. This CDR3 has 12 residues. The CDR3 sequence: CASRQGAGTQYF. CDR3 DNA sequence: TGTGCCAGCAGACAAGGGGCGGGGACGCAGTATTTT.

The chain couples TRBV7-3 to TRBJ2-1; TRBD2 matches at 9 bases. This CDR3 is built from 15 residues. Germline CDR1 reads SGHTA; CDR2 reads FQGTGA. With V trimmed by 4 bases and J by 9 bases, 10 bases remained unmatched. The CDR3 sequence: CASSSALAGLGEQFF. The CDR3 bases are TGTGCCAGCAGCTCGGCACTAGCGGGTTTGGGTGAGCAGTTCTTC.

The chain is built from TRBV9 and TRBJ1-2; tentative D call: TRBD1 (5 bases). Trimming took off 6 bases at V and 5 bases at J, with 11 bases between the two ends. CDR3 length: 12 amino acids. Per germline, CDR1 SGDLS and CDR2 YYNGEE. The CDR3 protein is CASTGGYYGYTF. As DNA, the CDR3 is TGTGCCAGCACTGGGGGTTATTATGGCTACACCTTC. The full variable domain, in which reference TRBV9 and TRBJ1-2 provide the parts outside the CDR3, is DSGVTQTPKHLITATGQRVTLRCSPRSGDLSVYWYQQSLDQGLQFLIQYYNGEERAKGNILERFSAQQFPDLHSELNLSSLELGDSALYFCASTGGYYGYTFGSGTRLTVV.

This clonotype was detected ten times or more. Mismatch with germline at one junction end may stem from a read error. V gene TRBV5-1 combines with J gene TRBJ1-1; no clear D. Germline values: CDR1 SGHRS, CDR2 YFSETQ. CDR3 size: 14 residues. This chain's CDR3 is CASSLGPGNTEAFF. The CDR3 bases are TGTGCCAGCAGCTTAGGCCCGGGGAACACTGAAGCTTTCTTT. The full variable domain, in which reference TRBV5-1 and TRBJ1-1 provide the parts outside the CDR3, is KAGVTQTPRYLIKTRGQQVTLSCSPISGHRSVSWYQQTPGQGLQFLFEYFSETQRNKGNFPGRFSGRQFSNSRSEMNVSTLELGDSALYLCASSLGPGNTEAFFGQGTRLTVV.

This chain uses TRBV28 with TRBJ2-2; TRBD2 might be the D (5 bases). V shed 7 bases and J shed 1 base, with 7 bases lying between them. The CDR3 consists of 13 residues. The germline gives CDR1 MDHEN, CDR2 SYDVKM. CDR3 nucleotide sequence: TGTGCCAGCATTGCGGGGAACACCGGGGAGCTGTTTTTT. Amino acids: CASIAGNTGELFF.

In this sample, this clonotype turned up a few times. The chain links TRBV30 to TRBJ2-1; D is uncertain. The germline CDR1 and CDR2 sequences are GTSNPN and SVGIG (reference sequence). V gave up 0 bases and J gave up 8 bases, with 5 bases separating them. This CDR3 is 11 amino acids long. The CDR3 loop is CAWSVLYEQFF. The CDR3 bases are TGTGCCTGGAGTGTTTTGTATGAGCAGTTCTTC.

This clonotype was counted between two and nine times. The chain carries TRBV20-1 and TRBJ2-1; D not certain. Trimming shortened V by 4 bases and J by 5 bases, and 6 bases separated the two germline ends. This CDR3 has 11 residues. Germline V CDR1 and CDR2: DFQATT, SNEGSKA (reference sequence). This chain's CDR3 is CSAIDHNEQFF. CDR3 DNA: TGCAGTGCTATAGATCACAATGAGCAGTTCTTC.

V gene TRBV2 combines with J gene TRBJ2-3; D may be TRBD1 (6 bases). From germline, CDR1 is SNHLY and CDR2 FYNNEI. V lost 8 bases to trimming and J lost 1 base, with 10 bases between them. This CDR3 has 13 amino acids. Here the CDR3 DNA reads TGTGCCAGCTGGACAGAACGCACAGATACGCAGTATTTT. Protein product: CASWTERTDTQYF.

The chain combines TRBV2 with TRBJ2-2; 8 bases agree with TRBD1. Germline CDR1 and CDR2: SNHLY and FYNNEI. The CDR3 has 15 amino acids. Trimming took 3 bases from V and 5 from J; bases not matched to a gene: 5. The CDR3 region is CASSDAGGRTGELFF. CDR3 DNA sequence: TGTGCCAGCAGTGACGCAGGGGGCCGGACCGGGGAGCTGTTTTTT.

This clonotype was recorded a few times. The rearrangement uses TRBV10-3 and TRBJ1-4; 8 bases agree with TRBD1. The germline CDR1 and CDR2 sequences are ENHRY and SYGVKD. This CDR3 contains 14 residues. The V and J ends lost 7 bases and 6 bases, in that order; junction bases with no gene match: 7. The CDR3 loop is CAINPDRVDEKLFF. In DNA, the CDR3 is TGTGCCATCAACCCGGACAGGGTTGATGAAAAACTGTTTTTT.

V usage is TRBV10-3 and J usage is TRBJ1-3; D is unclear. V lost 3 bases and J 0 bases, leaving 12 bases between the germline ends. The germline V gene has CDR1 ENHRY and CDR2 SYGVKD. CDR3 length: 16 residues. Here the CDR3 DNA reads TGTGCCATCAGTGAAAAAGGGATCTACTCTGGAAACACCATATATTTT. This codes for CAISEKGIYSGNTIYF.

The V and J genes are TRBV28 and TRBJ2-1, with TRBD2 identical over 10 bases. The germline gives CDR1 MDHEN, CDR2 SYDVKM. The J segment lost 4 bases and the V segment lost 3 bases, leaving 9 bases of the junction unmatched. The CDR3 sequence is 17 residues long. The DNA for the CDR3 is TGTGCCAGCAGTTTCCGAGCTAGCGGGGGAACATACAATGAGCAGTTCTTC. Its translation: CASSFRASGGTYNEQFF.

CDR3 region: CASSPRRGLSQPQHF. CDR3 nucleotides: TGTGCCAGCAGCCCCCGGAGGGGGCTTAGTCAGCCCCAGCATTTT. The rearrangement uses TRBV4-2 and TRBJ1-5; 7 nucleotides line up with TRBD1. Germline trimming cut 4 bases from V and 6 bases from J; bases unmatched to any gene: 9. CDR3 length: 15 residues. The V gene's germline CDR1 is LGHNA and CDR2 YNFKEQ.

This clonotype was recorded many times. The CDR3 DNA reads as TGCGCCAGCAGCCAAGTTTTTGGTGATGAAAAACTGTTTTTT. It translates to CASSQVFGDEKLFF. The chain uses TRBV4-3 and TRBJ1-4; no clear D gene. Germline V gives CDR1 LGHNA, CDR2 YSLEER. This CDR3 is 14 amino acids long. V was pared by 1 base and J by 6 bases, with 9 bases between.

This rearrangement joins TRBV7-3 to TRBJ2-3; 9 bases align to TRBD2. After removal of 5 bases from V and 4 bases from J, the junction contained 4 bases not matched to a gene. This CDR3 is built from 14 residues. Germline assignment: CDR1 SGHTA and CDR2 FQGTGA. The CDR3 DNA follows: TGTGCCAGCAGCGACGGCGGGGGGGCAGATACGCAGTATTTT. It codes for CASSDGGGADTQYF.

The gene calls are TRBV15 and TRBJ2-5; 7 bases map to TRBD2. Germline V CDR1 and CDR2: LNHNV, YYDKDF (reference sequence). The CDR3 extends over 15 amino acids. V was clipped by 0 bases and J by 1 base; unmatched bases: 2. The CDR3 DNA reads as TGTGCCACCAGCAGAGATTCTAGCGGCCAAGAGACCCAGTACTTC. It specifies CATSRDSSGQETQYF. Complete variable domain (other parts from reference TRBV15 and TRBJ2-5): DAMVIQNPRYQVTQFGKPVTLSCSQTLNHNVMYWYQQKSSQAPKLLFHYYDKDFNNEADTPDNFQSRRPNTSFCFLDIRSPGLGDTAMYLCATSRDSSGQETQYFGPGTRLLVL.

This clonotype was seen repeatedly, ten times or more. The chain is built from TRBV12-3 or TRBV12-4 and TRBJ2-2; TRBD2 agrees at 12 bases. The CDR3 sequence is 15 residues long. J gave up 7 bases and V 6 bases, and 6 bases lay outside the gene matches. Written as DNA, the CDR3 is TGTGCCAGCAGCCGACTAGCGGGAGATCACGGGGAGCTGTTTTTT. Translation gives CASSRLAGDHGELFF.

This clonotype occurred a few times. The V call is TRBV27, the J call TRBJ1-1; 7 nucleotides match TRBD1. This CDR3 is built from 13 residues. Germline V gene sequence: CDR1 MNHEY, CDR2 SMNVEV (reference sequence). V shed 6 bases, J shed 5 bases, and the junction held 6 bases outside the gene matches. As DNA, the CDR3 is TGTGCCAGCAGACTACAGGGGATAACTGAAGCTTTCTTT. It codes for CASRLQGITEAFF.

The chain has TRBV12-3 or TRBV12-4 and TRBJ2-5, with D possibly being TRBD1 (7 bases). Trimming removed 6 bases from V and 2 bases from J, with 10 bases in between. This CDR3 comprises 13 residues. Here the CDR3 reads CASRRDRQETQYF. DNA of the CDR3: TGTGCCAGCAGGCGGGACAGACAAGAGACCCAGTACTTC.

This rearrangement joins TRBV10-2 to TRBJ2-2, with 9 positions matching TRBD2. CDR1 and CDR2 (germline): WSHSY, SAAADI. After removal of 10 bases from V and 4 bases from J, the junction contained 10 bases not matched to a gene. This CDR3 is 15 amino acids long. In DNA form, the CDR3 reads TGCGCCACCGACCCACTAGCGGGTGGCACCGGGGAGCTGTTTTTT. Protein: CATDPLAGGTGELFF.